A selection of T cell receptor beta chains follows, all from one sample in a study of blood T cell repertoires in COVID-19. Sequenced by immunoSEQ multiplex PCR; TCRdb stores in-frame clones only, minus some. The sample lists under 300,000 clones, around 81% occurring once. What was sequenced was PBMCs or T cells enriched from blood (not recorded which). The receptors were sampled from a man between 45 and 60 years old who had recovered from COVID-19. CDR3s include the opening cysteine and the closing phenylalanine or tryptophan.

>TRBV2
CASSPMSYGYTF
>TRBV19
CASKSRKGGTSYNEQFF
>TRBV6-1
CASSEAAGGAEQFF
>TRBV9
CASIGGASYEQYF
>TRBV6-2/TRBV6-3
CASSYGTGTYTF
>TRBV10-1
CASSSSYNSPLHF
>TRBV6-5
CAAQGKVYEQYF
>TRBV12-5
CASAHGLGPTSTDTQYF
>TRBV3-1/TRBV3-2
CASSGTSGNEQFF
>TRBV10-2
CASSESSVGGPDTQYF